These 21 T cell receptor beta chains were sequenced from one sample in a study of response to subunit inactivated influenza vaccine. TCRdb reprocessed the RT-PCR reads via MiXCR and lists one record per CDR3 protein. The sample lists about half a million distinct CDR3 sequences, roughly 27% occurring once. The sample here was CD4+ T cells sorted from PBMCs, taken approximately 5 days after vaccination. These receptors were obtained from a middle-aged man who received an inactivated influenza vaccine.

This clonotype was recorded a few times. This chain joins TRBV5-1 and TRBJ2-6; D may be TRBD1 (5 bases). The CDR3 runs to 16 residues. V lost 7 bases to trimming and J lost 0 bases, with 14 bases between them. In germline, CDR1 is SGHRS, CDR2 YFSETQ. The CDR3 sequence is CASGSTVNSGANVLTF. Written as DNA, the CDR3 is TGCGCCAGCGGGTCGACAGTGAACTCTGGGGCCAACGTCCTGACTTTC. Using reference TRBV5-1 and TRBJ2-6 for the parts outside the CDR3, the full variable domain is KAGVTQTPRYLIKTRGQQVTLSCSPISGHRSVSWYQQTPGQGLQFLFEYFSETQRNKGNFPGRFSGRQFSNSRSEMNVSTLELGDSALYLCASGSTVNSGANVLTFGAGSRLTVL.

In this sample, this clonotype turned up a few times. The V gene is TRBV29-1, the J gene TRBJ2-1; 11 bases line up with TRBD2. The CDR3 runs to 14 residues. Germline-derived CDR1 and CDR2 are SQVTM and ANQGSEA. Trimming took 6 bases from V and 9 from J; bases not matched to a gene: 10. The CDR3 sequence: CSVNSGRGGTEQFF. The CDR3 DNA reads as TGCAGCGTGAATAGCGGGAGGGGTGGTACTGAGCAGTTCTTC.

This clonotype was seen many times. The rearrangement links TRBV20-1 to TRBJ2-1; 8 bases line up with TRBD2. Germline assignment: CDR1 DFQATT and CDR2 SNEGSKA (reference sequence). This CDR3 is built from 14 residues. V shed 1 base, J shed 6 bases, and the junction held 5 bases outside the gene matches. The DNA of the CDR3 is TGCAGTGCTAGAGGGCTAGCGGGTATCAATGAGCAGTTCTTC. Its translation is CSARGLAGINEQFF.

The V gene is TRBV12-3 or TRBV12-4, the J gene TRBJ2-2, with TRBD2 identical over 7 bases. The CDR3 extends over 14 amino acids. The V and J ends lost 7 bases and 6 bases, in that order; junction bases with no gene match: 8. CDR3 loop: CASTVPGLPGELFF. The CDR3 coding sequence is TGTGCCAGCACCGTACCGGGACTACCCGGGGAGCTGTTTTTT.

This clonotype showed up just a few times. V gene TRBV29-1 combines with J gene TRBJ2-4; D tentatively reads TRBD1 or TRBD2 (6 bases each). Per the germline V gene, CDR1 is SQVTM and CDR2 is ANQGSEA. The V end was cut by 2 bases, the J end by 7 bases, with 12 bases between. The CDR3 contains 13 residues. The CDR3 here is CSVERGAGNIQYF. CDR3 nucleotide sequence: TGCAGCGTTGAAAGGGGGGCGGGGAACATTCAGTACTTC.

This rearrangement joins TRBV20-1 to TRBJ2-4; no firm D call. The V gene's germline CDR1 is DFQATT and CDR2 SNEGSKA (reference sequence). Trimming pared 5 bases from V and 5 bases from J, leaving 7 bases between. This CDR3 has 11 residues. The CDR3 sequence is CSASQQNIQYF. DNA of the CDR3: TGCAGTGCTTCCCAACAAAACATTCAGTACTTC.

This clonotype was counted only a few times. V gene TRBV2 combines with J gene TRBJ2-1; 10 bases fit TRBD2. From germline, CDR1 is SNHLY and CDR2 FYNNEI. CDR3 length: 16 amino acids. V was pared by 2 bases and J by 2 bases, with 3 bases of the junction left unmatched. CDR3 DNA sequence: TGTGCCAGCAGTGAACTAGCGGGAGCCCCCTACAATGAGCAGTTCTTC. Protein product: CASSELAGAPYNEQFF.

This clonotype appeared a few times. The CDR3 sequence is CASSPGGTGGSGNTIYF. In nucleotides, the CDR3 is TGTGCCAGCAGTCCTGGCGGGACTGGGGGATCAGGAAACACCATATATTTT. The chain has TRBV12-3 or TRBV12-4 and TRBJ1-3; D might be TRBD1 (5 bases). This CDR3 has 17 residues. Between the trimmed V and J ends, which lost 5 bases and 4 bases, there was a span of 21 bases.

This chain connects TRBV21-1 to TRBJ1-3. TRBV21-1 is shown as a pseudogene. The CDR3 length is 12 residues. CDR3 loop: CASSKEARRKDF. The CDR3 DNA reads TGTGCCAGCAGCAAAGAGGCCAGGCGGAAGGATTTT.

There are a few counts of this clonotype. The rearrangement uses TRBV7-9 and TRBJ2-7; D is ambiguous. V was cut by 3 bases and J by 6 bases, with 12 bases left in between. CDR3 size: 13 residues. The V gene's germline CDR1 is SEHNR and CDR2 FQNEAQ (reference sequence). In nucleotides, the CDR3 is TGTGCCAGCAGCTTCTCCCCGCTATCCGAGCAGTACTTC. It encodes CASSFSPLSEQYF. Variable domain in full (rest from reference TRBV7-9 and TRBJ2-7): DTGVSQNPRHKITKRGQNVTFRCDPISEHNRLYWYRQTLGQGPEFLTYFQNEAQLEKSRLLSDRFSAERPKGSFSTLEIQRTEQGDSAMYLCASSFSPLSEQYFGPGTRLTVT.

The CDR3, as DNA: TGTGCCAGCAGTGAATATAGTGGCAGTAATTCACCCCTCCACTTT. Its protein is CASSEYSGSNSPLHF. The V gene is TRBV25-1, the J gene TRBJ1-6; the D is unclear. The germline V gene has CDR1 MGHDK and CDR2 SYGVNS. Deletions cut 0 bases from V and 6 bases from J, with 9 bases between. The CDR3 is 15 amino acids.

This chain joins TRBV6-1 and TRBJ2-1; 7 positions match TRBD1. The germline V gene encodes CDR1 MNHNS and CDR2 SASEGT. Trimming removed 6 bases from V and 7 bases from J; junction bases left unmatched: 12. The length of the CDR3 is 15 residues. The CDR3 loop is CASRNRGPSRNEQFF. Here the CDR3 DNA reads TGTGCCAGCAGAAACAGGGGTCCTTCGAGGAATGAGCAGTTCTTC.

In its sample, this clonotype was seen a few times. CDR3 coding DNA: TGTGCCAGCAGTTTAGGGGCTTGGGGTAGCCGCACTTGGGATAGATCCTACAATGAGCAGTTCTTC. It yields the protein CASSLGAWGSRTWDRSYNEQFF. The chain links TRBV28 to TRBJ2-1, with D perhaps TRBD1 (5 bases). V lost 2 bases, J lost 1 base, and 30 bases lay in between. The CDR3 consists of 22 residues. The V gene's germline CDR1 is MDHEN and CDR2 SYDVKM.

The CDR3 loop is CASSPVRTRREGETQYF. CDR3 in DNA: TGTGCCAGCTCACCCGTGAGGACTAGAAGAGAAGGAGAGACCCAGTACTTC. The rearrangement links TRBV18 to TRBJ2-5; TRBD2 matches 7 bases. V trimming: 3 bases; J trimming: 4 bases; junction bases outside the gene matches: 14. The germline CDR1 and CDR2 sequences are KGHSH and LQKENI. The CDR3 length is 17 residues.

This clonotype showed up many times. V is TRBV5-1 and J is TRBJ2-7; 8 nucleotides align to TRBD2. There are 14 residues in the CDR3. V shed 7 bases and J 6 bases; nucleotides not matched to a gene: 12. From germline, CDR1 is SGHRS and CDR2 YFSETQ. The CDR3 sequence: CASHESGSRSEQYF. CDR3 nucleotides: TGCGCCAGCCATGAAAGCGGGAGTCGGTCCGAGCAGTACTTC.

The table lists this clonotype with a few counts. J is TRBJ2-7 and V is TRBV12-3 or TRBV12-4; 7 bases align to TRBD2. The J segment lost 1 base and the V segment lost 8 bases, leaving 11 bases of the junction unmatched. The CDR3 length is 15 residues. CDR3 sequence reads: CASGQAGGGSYEQYF. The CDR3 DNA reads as TGTGCCAGCGGACAAGCTGGGGGGGGTTCCTACGAGCAGTACTTC.

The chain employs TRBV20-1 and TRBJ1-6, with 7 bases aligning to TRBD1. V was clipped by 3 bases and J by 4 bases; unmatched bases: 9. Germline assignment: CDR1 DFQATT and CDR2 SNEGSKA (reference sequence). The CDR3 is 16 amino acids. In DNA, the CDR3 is TGCAGTGCTAGGTGGACAGGCAATAGTTATAATTCACCCCTCCACTTT. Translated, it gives CSARWTGNSYNSPLHF.

The CDR3 DNA reads as TGTGCCAGCACCAGAGGGGCAGGGAAAAACATTCAGTACTTC. Amino acids: CASTRGAGKNIQYF. This chain joins TRBV12-3 or TRBV12-4 and TRBJ2-4; D may match TRBD1 or TRBD2 (5 bases each). V lost 7 bases, J lost 4 bases, and 14 bases lay in between. The CDR3 length is 14 residues.

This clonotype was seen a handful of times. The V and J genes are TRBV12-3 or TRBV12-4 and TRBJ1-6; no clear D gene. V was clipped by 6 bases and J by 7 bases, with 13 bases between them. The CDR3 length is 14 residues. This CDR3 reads CASRGAGYNSPLHF. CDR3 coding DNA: TGTGCCAGCAGGGGCGCGGGGTACAATTCACCCCTCCACTTT.

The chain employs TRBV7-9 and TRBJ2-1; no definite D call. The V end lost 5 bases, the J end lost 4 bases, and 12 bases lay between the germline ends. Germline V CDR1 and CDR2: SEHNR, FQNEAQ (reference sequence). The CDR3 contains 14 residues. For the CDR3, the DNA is TGTGCCAGCAGCGGTATCCAGACTTACAATGAGCAGTTCTTC. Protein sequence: CASSGIQTYNEQFF.

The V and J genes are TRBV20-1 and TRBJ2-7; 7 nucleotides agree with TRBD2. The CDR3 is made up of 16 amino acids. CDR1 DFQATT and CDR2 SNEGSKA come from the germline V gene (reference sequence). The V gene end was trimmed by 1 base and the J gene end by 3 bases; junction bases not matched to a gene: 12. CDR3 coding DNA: TGCAGTGCTAGAGCGGGAAACGGGAGGATTAACTACGAGCAGTACTTC. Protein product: CSARAGNGRINYEQYF.